Detailed here is one T cell receptor beta chain. Germline lookup yields CDR1 KGHDR and CDR2 SFDVKD. The CDR3 extends over 17 amino acids. Trimming removed 2 bases from V and 2 bases from J; junction bases left unmatched: 9. The assay was immunoSEQ multiplex PCR, and TCRdb's table has in-frame clones only and misses some. Altogether about 220,000 clones are present, around three quarters being singletons, with the ten largest covering 7.2%. The data originate from a study of blood T cell repertoires in COVID-19. Overall study: Acute-phase and convalescent COVID-19 samples originated in the United States, Italy and Spain.

This chain connects TRBV24-1 to TRBJ2-3; TRBD2 agrees at 7 bases. This TCR derives from a woman aged 70 to 79 with acute or convalescent COVID-19. The specimen sequenced was peripheral blood. The CDR3 is CATSDSETSRFTDTQYF. CDR3 DNA: TGTGCCACCAGTGATTCTGAGACTAGCAGGTTCACAGATACGCAGTATTTT.